This T cell receptor beta chain is from a study of blood T cell repertoires in COVID-19. As for the study in general: Material from acute and convalescent COVID-19 was sourced from the United States, Italy and Spain. In each case, the material was cDNA or gDNA derived from T cells, B-cell-depleted T cells, or PBMCs.

In the authors' workflow: From reference gene primer amplification, estimates of nucleated cell counts were derived. Clones were sequenced by immunoSEQ multiplex PCR, and TCRdb holds only the in-frame ones, with some missing. V and J calls and clone size are copied from that table; D and trimming were computed from the DNA. This table holds about 54,000 clones, over 75% found once. The sample holds one count of this clone. Germline V lookup: CDR1 LGHNA, CDR2 YSLEER. There are 14 residues in the CDR3. Trimming took 2 bases from V and 0 from J, leaving 6 bases between them. The sequence was obtained from a woman aged 35 to 49 with active COVID-19. The source material was peripheral blood. V usage is TRBV4-3 and J usage is TRBJ2-3; no clear D gene. CDR3 residues: CASSQSLSTDTQYF. The CDR3 DNA is TGCGCCAGCAGCCAAAGCCTAAGCACAGATACGCAGTATTTT.